This TCR beta chain is from a study of vaccination effects on CD4 cells after COVID-19. In the study overall: All study participants received two doses of BNT162b2 or mRNA-1273 vaccine. Broader study findings: After vaccination of healthy people, only 1 of 255 vaccine-induced clones cross-reacted with common cold coronaviruses. The study enrolled few convalescent patients and sampled no early post-infection timepoints.

Details on this clone: The antigen is not known.

Measured with immunoSEQ multiplex PCR; TCRdb has only the in-frame clones, and not every one. The table includes 35,000 to 50,000 clones, around three quarters detected once. The germline V and J ends were trimmed by 3 bases and 7 bases, with 19 bases remaining between them. This CDR3 comprises 16 residues. Germline-derived CDR1 and CDR2 are MNHEY and SVGEGT. Ahead of sequencing, the ViraFEST assay grew antigen-specific CD4+ T cells using viral peptide pools. Culture proceeded for approximately 10 days, and CD4+ T cells were then isolated. Testing of the vaccine recipients showed negative nucleocapsid antibodies and no prior SARS-CoV-2 infection. Fresh IL-2-containing medium replaced half the medium on days 3 and 7.

V gene TRBV6-2 or TRBV6-3 combines with J gene TRBJ1-5, with TRBD1 as a possible D gene (6 bases). The specimen was CD4+ T cells from PBMCs cultured with HCoV-NL63 spike peptides, collected before COVID-19 vaccination. The sequence was collected from a human donor who received a COVID-19 vaccine. Here the CDR3 reads CASSYPTGKREQPQHF. The CDR3 coding sequence is TGTGCCAGCAGTTATCCTACAGGGAAGAGGGAACAGCCCCAGCATTTT.